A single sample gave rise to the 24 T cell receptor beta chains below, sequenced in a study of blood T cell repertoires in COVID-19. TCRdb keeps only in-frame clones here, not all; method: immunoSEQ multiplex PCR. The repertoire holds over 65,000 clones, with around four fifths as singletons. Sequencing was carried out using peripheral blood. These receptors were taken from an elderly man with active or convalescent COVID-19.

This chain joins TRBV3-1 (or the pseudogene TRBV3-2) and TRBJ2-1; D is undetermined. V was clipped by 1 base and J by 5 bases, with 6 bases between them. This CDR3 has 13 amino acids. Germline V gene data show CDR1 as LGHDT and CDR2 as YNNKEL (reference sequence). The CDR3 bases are TGTGCCAGCAGCCAAGCTAGGAACAATGAGCAGTTCTTC. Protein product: CASSQARNNEQFF.

CDR3 protein: CASSPRLARGYNEQFF. The CDR3 coding sequence is TGTGCCAGCTCACCACGACTAGCGAGGGGCTACAATGAGCAGTTCTTC. V is TRBV18 and J is TRBJ2-1; 8 bases align to TRBD2. Trimming removed 1 base from V and 3 bases from J; junction bases left unmatched: 5. Germline V gene data show CDR1 as KGHSH and CDR2 as LQKENI. The CDR3 is 16 amino acids.

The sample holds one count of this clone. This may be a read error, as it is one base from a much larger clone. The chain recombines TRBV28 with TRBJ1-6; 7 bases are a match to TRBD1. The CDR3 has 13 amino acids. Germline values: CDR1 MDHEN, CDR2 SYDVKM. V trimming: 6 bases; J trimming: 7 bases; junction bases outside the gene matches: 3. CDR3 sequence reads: CASRGTANSPLHF. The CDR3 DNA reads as TGTGCCAGCAGAGGGACAGCCAATTCACCCCTCCACTTT.

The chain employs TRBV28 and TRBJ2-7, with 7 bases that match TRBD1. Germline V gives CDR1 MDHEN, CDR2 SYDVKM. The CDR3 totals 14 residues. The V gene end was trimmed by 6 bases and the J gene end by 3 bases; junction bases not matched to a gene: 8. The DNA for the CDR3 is TGTGCCAGCAGCTCAGGGGGACAGAGCTACGAGCAGTACGTC. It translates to CASSSGGQSYEQYV.

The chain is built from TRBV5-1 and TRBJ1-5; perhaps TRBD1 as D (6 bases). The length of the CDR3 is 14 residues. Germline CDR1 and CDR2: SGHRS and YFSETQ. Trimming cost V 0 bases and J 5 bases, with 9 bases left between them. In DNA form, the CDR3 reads TGCGCCAGCAGCTTGGAGTCAGGGGATCAGCCCCAGCATTTT. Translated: CASSLESGDQPQHF.

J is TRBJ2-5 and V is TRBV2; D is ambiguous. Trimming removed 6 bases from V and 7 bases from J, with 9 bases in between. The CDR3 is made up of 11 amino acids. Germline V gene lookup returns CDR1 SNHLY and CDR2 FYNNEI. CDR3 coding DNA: TGTGCCAGCAGAATAGTTGGGACCCAGTACTTC. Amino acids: CASRIVGTQYF.

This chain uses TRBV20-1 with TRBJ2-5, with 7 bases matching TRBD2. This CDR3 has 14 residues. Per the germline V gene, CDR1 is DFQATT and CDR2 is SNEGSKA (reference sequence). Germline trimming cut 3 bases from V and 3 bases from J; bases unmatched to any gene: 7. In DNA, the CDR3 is TGCAGTGCTAGTGGCGGGGGTGGAGAAGAGACCCAGTACTTC. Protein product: CSASGGGGEETQYF.

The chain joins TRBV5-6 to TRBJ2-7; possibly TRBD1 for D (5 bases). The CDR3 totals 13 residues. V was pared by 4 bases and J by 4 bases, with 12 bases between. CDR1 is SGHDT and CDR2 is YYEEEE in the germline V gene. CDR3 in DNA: TGTGCCAGCAGCACCACGACAGAGTACGAGCAGTACGTC. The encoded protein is CASSTTTEYEQYV.

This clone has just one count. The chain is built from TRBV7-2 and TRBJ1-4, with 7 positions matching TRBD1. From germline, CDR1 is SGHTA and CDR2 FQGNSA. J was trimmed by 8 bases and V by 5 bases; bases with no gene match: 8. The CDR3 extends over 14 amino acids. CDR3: CASSRDREGEKLFF. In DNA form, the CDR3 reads TGTGCCAGCAGCCGCGACAGGGAAGGAGAAAAACTGTTTTTT.

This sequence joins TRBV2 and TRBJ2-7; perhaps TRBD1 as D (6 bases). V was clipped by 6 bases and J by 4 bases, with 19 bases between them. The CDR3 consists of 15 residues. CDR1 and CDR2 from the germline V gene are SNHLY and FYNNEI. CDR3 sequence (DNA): TGTGCCAGCAGACTAGGGAGCCAGGGGTTGTACGAGCAGTACGTC. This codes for CASRLGSQGLYEQYV.

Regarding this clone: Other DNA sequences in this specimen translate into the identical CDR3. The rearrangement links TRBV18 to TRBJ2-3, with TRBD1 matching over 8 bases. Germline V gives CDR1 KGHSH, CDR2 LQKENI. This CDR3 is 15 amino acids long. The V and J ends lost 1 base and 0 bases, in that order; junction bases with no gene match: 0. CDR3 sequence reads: CASSPRQGSTDTQYF. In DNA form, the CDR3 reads TGTGCCAGCTCACCACGACAGGGGAGCACAGATACGCAGTATTTT.

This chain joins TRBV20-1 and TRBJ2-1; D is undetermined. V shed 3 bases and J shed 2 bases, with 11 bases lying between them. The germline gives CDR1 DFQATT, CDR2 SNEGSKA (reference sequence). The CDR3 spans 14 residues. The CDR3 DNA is TGCAGTGCTAGTACTCTGATAACCTACAATGAGCAGTTCTTC. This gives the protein CSASTLITYNEQFF.

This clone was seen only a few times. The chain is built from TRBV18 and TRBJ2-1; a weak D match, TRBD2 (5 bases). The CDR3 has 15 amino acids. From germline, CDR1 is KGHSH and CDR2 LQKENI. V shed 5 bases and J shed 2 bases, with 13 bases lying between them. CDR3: CASSSVSGTYNEQFF. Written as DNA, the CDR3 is TGTGCCAGCTCATCCGTATCGGGGACCTACAATGAGCAGTTCTTC.

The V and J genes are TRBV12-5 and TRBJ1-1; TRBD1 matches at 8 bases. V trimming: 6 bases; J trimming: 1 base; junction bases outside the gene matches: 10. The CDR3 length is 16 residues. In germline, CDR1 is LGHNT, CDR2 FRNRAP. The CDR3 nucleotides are TGTGCTAGTGGGGAGGATCCCGGACAGGGGAACACTGAAGCTTTCTTT. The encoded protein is CASGEDPGQGNTEAFF.

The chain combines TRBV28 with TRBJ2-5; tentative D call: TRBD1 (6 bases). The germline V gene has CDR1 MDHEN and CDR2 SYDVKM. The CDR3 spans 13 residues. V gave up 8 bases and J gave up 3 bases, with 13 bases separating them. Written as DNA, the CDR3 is TGTGCCAGCCCGGACAGCTCTAAAGAGACCCAGTACTTC. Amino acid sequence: CASPDSSKETQYF.

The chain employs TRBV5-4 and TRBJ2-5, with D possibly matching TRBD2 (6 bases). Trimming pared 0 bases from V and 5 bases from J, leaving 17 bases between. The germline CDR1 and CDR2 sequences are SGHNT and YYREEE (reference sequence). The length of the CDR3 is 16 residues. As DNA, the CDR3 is TGTGCCAGCAGCTTGGTCGGGACTTCTCTGCGGGAGACCCAGTACTTC. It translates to CASSLVGTSLRETQYF.

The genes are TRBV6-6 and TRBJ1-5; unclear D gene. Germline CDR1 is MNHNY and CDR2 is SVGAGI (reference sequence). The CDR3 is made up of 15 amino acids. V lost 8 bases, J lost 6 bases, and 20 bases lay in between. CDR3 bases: TGTGCCAGCGTAGAAAGAGGTCCGTTGGGTCAGCCCCAGCATTTT. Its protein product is CASVERGPLGQPQHF.

The CDR3 region is CASRPAGQVADTQYF. The CDR3 DNA is TGCGCCAGCAGACCCGCGGGACAGGTCGCGGATACGCAGTATTTT. The chain recombines TRBV4-1 with TRBJ2-3, with 8 bases fitting TRBD1. Germline V lookup: CDR1 MGHRA, CDR2 YSYEKL. V lost 6 bases to trimming and J lost 6 bases; unmatched junction nucleotides: 11. The CDR3 extends over 15 amino acids.

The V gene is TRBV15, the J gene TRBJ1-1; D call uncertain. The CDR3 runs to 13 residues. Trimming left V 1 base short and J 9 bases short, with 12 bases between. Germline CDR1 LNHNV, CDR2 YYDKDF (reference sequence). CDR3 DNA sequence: TGTGCCACCAGCAGAGGGACGAGGGTTCAAGCTTTCTTT. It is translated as CATSRGTRVQAFF.

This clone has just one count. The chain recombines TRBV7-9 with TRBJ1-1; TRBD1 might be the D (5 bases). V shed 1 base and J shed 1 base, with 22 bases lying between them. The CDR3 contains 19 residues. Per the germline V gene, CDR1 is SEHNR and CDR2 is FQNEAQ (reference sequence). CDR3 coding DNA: TGTGCCAGCAGCTTAGGGGCCTGGGGGGAGGAGCTCCGGAACACTGAAGCTTTCTTT. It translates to CASSLGAWGEELRNTEAFF.

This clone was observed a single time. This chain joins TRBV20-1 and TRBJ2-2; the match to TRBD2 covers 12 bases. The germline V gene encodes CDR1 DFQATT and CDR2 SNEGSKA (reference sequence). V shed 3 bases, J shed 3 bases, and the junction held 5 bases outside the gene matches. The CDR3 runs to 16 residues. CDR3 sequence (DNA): TGCAGTGCTAGTAGTCTAGCGGGGGGGTACACCGGGGAGCTGTTTTTT. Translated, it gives CSASSLAGGYTGELFF.

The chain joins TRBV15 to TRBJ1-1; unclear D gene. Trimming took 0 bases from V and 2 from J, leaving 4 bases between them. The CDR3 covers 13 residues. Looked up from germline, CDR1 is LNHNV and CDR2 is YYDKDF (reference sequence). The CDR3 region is CATSRDHNTEAFF. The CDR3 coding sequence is TGTGCCACCAGCAGAGATCATAACACTGAAGCTTTCTTT.

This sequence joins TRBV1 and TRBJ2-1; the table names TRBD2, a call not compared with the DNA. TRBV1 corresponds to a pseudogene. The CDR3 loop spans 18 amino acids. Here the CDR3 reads CTSSRGLAGPSSYNEQFF. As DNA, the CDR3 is TGCACCAGCAGCCGGGGACTAGCGGGGCCGAGCTCCTACAATGAGCAGTTCTTC.

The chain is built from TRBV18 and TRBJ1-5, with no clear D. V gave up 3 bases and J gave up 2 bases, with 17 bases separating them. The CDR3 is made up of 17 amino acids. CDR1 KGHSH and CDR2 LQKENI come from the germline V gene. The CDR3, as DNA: TGTGCCAGCTCACCCACCACAGCCGCAGGTGGCAATCAGCCCCAGCATTTT. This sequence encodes CASSPTTAAGGNQPQHF.